The 17 T cell receptor beta chains below come from one sample, sequenced in a study of blood T cell repertoires in COVID-19. Only in-frame clones appear in the TCRdb table, and some are missing; sequencing was by immunoSEQ multiplex PCR. The table records roughly 160,000 clones, approximately 91% of them present only once. The material sequenced was peripheral blood. All receptors come from a man between 18 and 29 years old with COVID-19, enrolled during active disease.

The V gene is TRBV6-4, the J gene TRBJ2-3; 10 nucleotides line up with TRBD2. Germline values: CDR1 MRHNA, CDR2 SNTAGT. The CDR3 totals 14 residues. V lost 7 bases, J lost 0 bases, and 1 base stayed unmatched. The CDR3 DNA is TGTGCCAGCAAGACTAGCGGGAGCACAGATACGCAGTATTTT. Translated, it gives CASKTSGSTDTQYF.

The chain has TRBV9 and TRBJ1-6; D gene uncertain. V lost 4 bases to trimming and J lost 8 bases, with 16 bases between them. Germline CDR1 is SGDLS and CDR2 is YYNGEE. The CDR3 spans 15 residues. CDR3 amino acids: CASSPSAGSDSPLHF. DNA for the CDR3: TGTGCCAGCAGCCCCTCCGCGGGGTCTGATTCACCCCTCCACTTT.

CDR3 region: CASSPTGFNHEQYF. CDR3 bases: TGTGCCAGCAGTCCTACAGGGTTTAACCACGAGCAGTACTTC. The chain couples TRBV2 to TRBJ2-7, with a tentative D call TRBD1 (6 bases). Trimming left V 5 bases short and J 5 bases short, with 16 bases between. From germline, CDR1 is SNHLY and CDR2 FYNNEI. The CDR3 consists of 14 residues. The variable domain in full, with the rest retrieved from reference TRBV2 and TRBJ2-7, is EPEVTQTPSHQVTQMGQEVILRCVPISNHLYFYWYRQILGQKVEFLVSFYNNEISEKSEIFDDQFSVERPDGSNFTLKIRSTKLEDSAMYFCASSPTGFNHEQYFGPGTRLTVT.

The rearrangement joins TRBV7-2 to TRBJ2-7; 13 bases are shared with TRBD2. Germline V CDR1 and CDR2: SGHTA, FQGNSA. There are 15 residues in the CDR3. The V segment lost 5 bases and the J segment 3 bases; nucleotides outside the gene matches: 4. CDR3 region: CASSTGLAGVYEQYF. The CDR3 DNA reads TGTGCCAGCAGCACAGGACTAGCGGGAGTCTACGAGCAGTACTTC.

This clone was counted only a few times. The chain employs TRBV6-4 and TRBJ2-5, with a possible D match to TRBD1 (6 bases). The V end lost 2 bases, the J end lost 2 bases, and 6 bases lay between the germline ends. The CDR3 has 13 amino acids. Germline V gene data show CDR1 as MRHNA and CDR2 as SNTAGT. DNA for the CDR3: TGTGCCAGCAGTGACGGGACACAAGAGACCCAGTACTTC. Its translation: CASSDGTQETQYF.

The rearrangement uses TRBV7-9 and TRBJ2-7, with 11 bases identical to TRBD2. CDR1 is SEHNR and CDR2 is FQNEAQ in the germline V gene (reference sequence). V lost 5 bases and J lost 4; bases outside the gene matches: 4. CDR3 length: 14 amino acids. CDR3 sequence reads: CASSPSGRSYEQYF. CDR3 sequence (DNA): TGTGCCAGCAGCCCTAGCGGGAGGTCTTACGAGCAGTACTTC.

V usage is TRBV10-3 and J usage is TRBJ2-1; tentatively, D is TRBD2 (5 bases). The germline CDR1 and CDR2 sequences are ENHRY and SYGVKD. The CDR3 has 15 residues. The germline V and J ends were trimmed by 3 bases and 4 bases, with 13 bases remaining between them. CDR3 residues: CAISESREPYNEQFF. The CDR3 DNA reads as TGTGCCATCAGTGAATCCCGGGAACCTTACAATGAGCAGTTCTTC.

This clone was seen once. The chain is built from TRBV7-8 and TRBJ1-6; 9 nucleotides agree with TRBD1. Germline V gene data show CDR1 as SGHVS and CDR2 as FQNEAQ. V gave up 5 bases and J gave up 7 bases; unmatched junction bases: 3. This CDR3 has 14 amino acids. CDR3 in DNA: TGTGCCAGCAGCATGGGACAGGGAAATTCACCCCTCCACTTT. Translating gives CASSMGQGNSPLHF.

V gene TRBV9 combines with J gene TRBJ2-7; 7 positions match TRBD1. The CDR3 runs 13 residues. Germline V gene sequence: CDR1 SGDLS, CDR2 YYNGEE. Trimming cost V 4 bases and J 7 bases; bases outside gene matches: 8. The CDR3 protein is CASSPQVRGEQYF. DNA for the CDR3: TGTGCCAGCAGCCCCCAGGTCAGGGGGGAGCAGTACTTC. The variable domain in full, completed from reference TRBV9 and TRBJ2-7, reads DSGVTQTPKHLITATGQRVTLRCSPRSGDLSVYWYQQSLDQGLQFLIQYYNGEERAKGNILERFSAQQFPDLHSELNLSSLELGDSALYFCASSPQVRGEQYFGPGTRLTVT.

The chain uses TRBV2 and TRBJ2-1; 14 bases align to TRBD2. The CDR3 runs to 17 residues. In germline, CDR1 is SNHLY, CDR2 FYNNEI. Trimming cost V 6 bases and J 0 bases; bases outside gene matches: 4. The CDR3 loop reads CASREGTSGSSYNEQFF. The CDR3 bases are TGTGCCAGCAGGGAGGGGACTAGCGGGAGCTCCTACAATGAGCAGTTCTTC. The entire variable domain, with the rest obtained from reference TRBV2 and TRBJ2-1, is as follows: EPEVTQTPSHQVTQMGQEVILRCVPISNHLYFYWYRQILGQKVEFLVSFYNNEISEKSEIFDDQFSVERPDGSNFTLKIRSTKLEDSAMYFCASREGTSGSSYNEQFFGPGTRLTVL.

CDR3 in DNA: TGCGCCAGCAGCCAGACGGGACAGGGAAATACGCAGTATTTT. It is translated as CASSQTGQGNTQYF. The chain joins TRBV4-1 to TRBJ2-3, with 9 bases matching TRBD1. The CDR3 has 14 residues. Germline V gives CDR1 MGHRA, CDR2 YSYEKL. J lost 7 bases, V lost 3 bases, and 5 bases had no gene match.

This clone was seen more than once but under ten times. The genes are TRBV19 and TRBJ1-5; no clear D. Trimming stripped 3 bases from V and 7 bases from J, with 7 bases between. This CDR3 spans 12 amino acids. From germline, CDR1 is LNHDA and CDR2 SQIVND (reference sequence). Here the CDR3 reads CASSIISQPQHF. CDR3 nucleotide sequence: TGTGCCAGTAGTATTATAAGCCAGCCCCAGCATTTT.

The CDR3 DNA sequence: TGTGCCTGGAGTGTACGAGGAGGGAGGTCCACTGAAGCTTTCTTT. Its translation: CAWSVRGGRSTEAFF. This chain links TRBV30 with TRBJ1-1, with D unclear. The CDR3 covers 15 residues. The V gene lost 0 bases and the J gene lost 4 bases, with 15 bases spanning the gap. Germline V gene lookup returns CDR1 GTSNPN and CDR2 SVGIG (reference sequence).

This chain joins TRBV5-5 and TRBJ1-1; 8 nucleotides agree with TRBD1. The CDR3 runs to 15 residues. Germline loops: CDR1 SGHKS, CDR2 YYEKEE (reference sequence). The V segment lost 4 bases and the J segment 6 bases; nucleotides outside the gene matches: 11. CDR3 protein: CASSLNDRGFSEAFF. The CDR3 coding sequence is TGTGCCAGCAGCCTGAATGACAGGGGATTTTCTGAAGCTTTCTTT.

V is TRBV28 and J is TRBJ2-1; 10 nucleotides match TRBD2. The V segment lost 6 bases and the J segment 8 bases; nucleotides outside the gene matches: 7. CDR1 is MDHEN and CDR2 is SYDVKM in the germline V gene. The CDR3 spans 14 residues. CDR3 sequence: CASSGTSGKYEQFF. The CDR3 nucleotides read TGTGCCAGCAGCGGAACTAGCGGGAAGTATGAGCAGTTCTTC.

The V and J genes are TRBV4-2 and TRBJ2-7; TRBD2 matches 12 bases. The CDR3 is made up of 15 amino acids. CDR1 is LGHNA and CDR2 is YNFKEQ in the germline V gene. V lost 6 bases, J lost 5 bases, and 8 bases stayed unmatched. In DNA, the CDR3 is TGTGCCAGCAGGCCCGGACTAGCGGGAAGTGACGAGCAGTACTTC. The encoded protein is CASRPGLAGSDEQYF.

As regards this clone: An end of the junction differs from the germline gene, which may be a read error. The rearrangement links TRBV5-6 to TRBJ1-4; no firm D call. CDR1 is SGHDT and CDR2 is YYEEEE in the germline V gene. The CDR3 contains 14 residues. The CDR3 is CASSYLATNEKLLF. In DNA form, the CDR3 reads TGTGCCAGCAGCTATCTTGCAACTAATGAAAAACTGCTTTTT.